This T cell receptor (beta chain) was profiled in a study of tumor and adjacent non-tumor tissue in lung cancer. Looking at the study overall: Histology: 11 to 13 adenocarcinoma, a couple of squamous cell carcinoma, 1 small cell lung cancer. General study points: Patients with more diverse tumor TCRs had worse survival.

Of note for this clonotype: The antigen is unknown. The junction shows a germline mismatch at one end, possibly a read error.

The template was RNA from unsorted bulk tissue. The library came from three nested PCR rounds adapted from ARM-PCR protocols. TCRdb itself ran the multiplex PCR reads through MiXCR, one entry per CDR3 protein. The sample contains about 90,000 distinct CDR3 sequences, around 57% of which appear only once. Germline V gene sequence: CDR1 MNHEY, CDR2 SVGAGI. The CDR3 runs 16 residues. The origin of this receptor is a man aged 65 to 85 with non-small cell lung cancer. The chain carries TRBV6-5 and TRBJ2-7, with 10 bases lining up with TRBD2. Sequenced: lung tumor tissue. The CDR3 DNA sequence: TGTGCCAGCAGTCGACTAGCGGGTGTCAGCTCCTACAAGCAGTACTTC. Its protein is CASSRLAGVSSYKQYF.